Given below is one T cell receptor beta chain in context. Its cognate antigen is unknown. Expressed TCRB transcripts got sequenced, as all isolated RNA was reverse transcribed. Clones were sequenced by immunoSEQ multiplex PCR, and TCRdb holds only the in-frame ones, with some missing. The table has 280,000 or so clones, over 12% seen once. The V segment lost 2 bases and the J segment 2 bases; nucleotides outside the gene matches: 5. Per the germline V gene, CDR1 is SGHAT and CDR2 is FQNNGV. There are 16 residues in the CDR3. The sample is drawn from a study of beta chain features in type 1 diabetes. Overall study results and limits: Type 1 diabetes patients had VDJ junctions that carried fewer insertions and more deletions. The similarity of naive, central memory and Treg TCRB repertoires appeared greater among patients than among healthy donors. Within each of all four CD4+ subsets, Type 1 diabetes patients had TCRB CDR3s that were moderately but significantly shorter.

Sequenced input: naive CD4+ T cells from blood. The sequence was collected from a man in his late teens or twenties with type 1 diabetes. The chain carries TRBV11-2 and TRBJ2-3, with 9 bases fitting TRBD2. CDR3 sequence reads: CASSLWLAGPTDTQYF. CDR3 in DNA: TGTGCCAGCAGCTTATGGCTAGCGGGGCCCACAGATACGCAGTATTTT.